This T cell receptor beta chain originates from a study of shared clonotypes between healthy human individuals. The study's findings and limits: Only blood underwent sampling, and tissue repertoires likely differ.

CD4+ cell separation produced CD45RA+ naive and CD45RA-negative memory subsets. Per germline, CDR1 SGHDN and CDR2 FVKESK. The CDR3 is 16 amino acids. Trimming removed 2 bases from V and 0 bases from J, with 11 bases in between. Regarding this clone: The antigen is not known.

The data were produced by immunoSEQ multiplex PCR, yet TCRdb's version contains in-frame clones alone and is incomplete. The sample holds 2 million to 2.5 million clones, 93% seen once. This clonotype was obtained from a man aged 18 to 30 in good health. Some clones in this sample may be carry-over from other donors' samples. The chain carries TRBV14 and TRBJ2-1, with unresolved D. What was sequenced was naive CD4+ T cells from PBMCs. The subset here: CD45RA+ positively selected. This CDR3 reads CASSQRVTRSYNEQFF. CDR3 DNA: TGTGCCAGCAGCCAAAGGGTCACCCGCTCCTACAATGAGCAGTTCTTC.